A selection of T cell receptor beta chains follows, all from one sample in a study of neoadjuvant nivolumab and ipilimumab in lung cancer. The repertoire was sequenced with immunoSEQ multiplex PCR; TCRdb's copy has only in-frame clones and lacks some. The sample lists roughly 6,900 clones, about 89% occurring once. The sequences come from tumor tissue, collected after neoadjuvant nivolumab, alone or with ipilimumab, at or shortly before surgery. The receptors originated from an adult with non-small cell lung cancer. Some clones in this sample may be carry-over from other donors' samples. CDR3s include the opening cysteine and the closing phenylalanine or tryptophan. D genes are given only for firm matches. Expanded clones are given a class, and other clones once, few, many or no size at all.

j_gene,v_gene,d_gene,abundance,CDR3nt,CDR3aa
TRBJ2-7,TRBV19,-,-,TGTGCCAGTAGTAACCGGGGGTACGAGCAGTACTTC,CASSNRGYEQYF
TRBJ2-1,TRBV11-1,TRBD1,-,TGTGCCAGCAGCACCGGACAGGGCCTAGTCCGAAATGAGCAGTTCTTC,CASSTGQGLVRNEQFF
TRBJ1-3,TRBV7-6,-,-,TGTGCCAGCAGCTCCGCGCCATTCTCTGGAAACACCATATATTTT,CASSSAPFSGNTIYF
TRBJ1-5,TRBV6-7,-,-,TGTGCCAGCAGTTACCCCCCTAAAGAAAGCAATCAGCCCCAGCATTTT,CASSYPPKESNQPQHF
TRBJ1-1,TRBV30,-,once,TGTGCCTGGAGGTCAAGTTCGAACACTGAAGCTTTCTTT,CAWRSSSNTEAFF
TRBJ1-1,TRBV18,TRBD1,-,TGTGCCAGCGGAGGACAGGGCGACACTGAAGCTTTCTTT,CASGGQGDTEAFF
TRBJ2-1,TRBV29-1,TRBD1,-,TGCAGCGTTGCGACGGGACAGGAATACAATGAGCAGTTCTTC,CSVATGQEYNEQFF
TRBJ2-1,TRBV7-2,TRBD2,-,TGTGCCAGCAGCTTAGAGAGCCTGCGACTAGCGGGTAACAATGAGCAGTTCTTC,CASSLESLRLAGNNEQFF
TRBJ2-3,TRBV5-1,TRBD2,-,TGCGCCAGCAGCCGTAGACTAGCGGTGTCTAGCACAGATACGCAGTATTTT,CASSRRLAVSSTDTQYF
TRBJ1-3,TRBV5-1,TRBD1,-,TGCGCCAGCAGCGTGGGACAGACTGGAAACACCATATATTTT,CASSVGQTGNTIYF
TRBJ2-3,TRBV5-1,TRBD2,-,TGCGCCAGCAGCTTGGGAGCGGGAGGAGCCGGTACGCAGTATTTT,CASSLGAGGAGTQYF
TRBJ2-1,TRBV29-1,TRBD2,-,TGCAGCGTTGAAGGGGGGACTAGCGGGAGAGTCAATGAGCAGTTCTTC,CSVEGGTSGRVNEQFF
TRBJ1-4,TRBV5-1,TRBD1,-,TGCGCCAGCAGAGCCGGGACAGGGGAGTATGAAAAACTGTTTTTT,CASRAGTGEYEKLFF
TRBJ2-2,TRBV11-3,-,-,TGTGCCAGCAGCTTAGATTCAGGGACCGGCGGGGAGCTGTTTTTT,CASSLDSGTGGELFF
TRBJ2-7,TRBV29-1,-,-,TGCAGCGTAGATATATCCTCCTACGAGCAGTACTTC,CSVDISSYEQYF
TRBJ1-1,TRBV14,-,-,TGTGCCAGCAGCCAATGGGGGAGGCCTGAAGCTTTCTTT,CASSQWGRPEAFF
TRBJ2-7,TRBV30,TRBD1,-,TGTGCCTGGAGTGTGACAGGGTTAGAGCAGTACTTC,CAWSVTGLEQYF
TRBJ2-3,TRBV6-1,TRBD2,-,TGTGCCAGCAATTCGGGACTAGCGAGGACAGATACGCAGTATTTT,CASNSGLARTDTQYF
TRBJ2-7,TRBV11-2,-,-,TGTGCCAGCAGCTTAGGTACAGGTCCTTCCTACGAGCAGTACTTC,CASSLGTGPSYEQYF
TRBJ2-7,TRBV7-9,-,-,TGTGCCAGCAGCCTACAGGGTGGGGAGCAGTACTTC,CASSLQGGEQYF
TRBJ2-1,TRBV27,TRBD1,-,TGTGCCAGCAGTCCCCGACAGGGGTTCCACAATGAGCAGTTCTTC,CASSPRQGFHNEQFF
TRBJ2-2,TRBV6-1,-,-,TGTGCCAGCCACCGCCAGGACACCGGGGAGCTGTTTTTT,CASHRQDTGELFF
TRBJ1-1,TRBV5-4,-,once,TGTGCCAGCAGCCCAACAGGGAGGTACACTGAAGCTTTCTTT,CASSPTGRYTEAFF
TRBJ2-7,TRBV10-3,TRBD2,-,TGTGCCATCAGTGCCACTAGCGGGAGGGTCTCCTACGAGCAGTACTTC,CAISATSGRVSYEQYF
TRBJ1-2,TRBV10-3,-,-,TGTGCCATCAGTGAGCCCGACACGGGAAATGGCTACACCTTC,CAISEPDTGNGYTF
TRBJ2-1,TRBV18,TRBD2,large,TGTGCCAGCTCACCTTGGGGTGGGAGGGCCTCCGTCTACAATGAGCAGTTCTTC,CASSPWGGRASVYNEQFF
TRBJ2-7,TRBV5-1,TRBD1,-,TGCGCCAGCAGCTTGGAGGGGCCGCGGCAGGGGGCCGAGCAGTACTTC,CASSLEGPRQGAEQYF
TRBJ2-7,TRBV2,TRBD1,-,TGTGCCAGCGGGGGACAGAGCTCCTACGAGCAGTACTTC,CASGGQSSYEQYF